Detailed here is one T cell receptor beta chain. The CDR3 totals 14 residues. Trimming stripped 2 bases from V and 7 bases from J, with 12 bases between. In germline, CDR1 is SGHVS, CDR2 FNYEAQ. Clones were read by immunoSEQ multiplex PCR, and TCRdb kept only the in-frame ones, dropping some. In the table there are a few hundred thousand clones, approximately 90% of which are singletons. The data were obtained in a study of blood T cell repertoires in COVID-19. Sequencing was carried out using PBMCs or T cells enriched from blood (not recorded which). The chain links TRBV7-6 to TRBJ1-5; weak D call: TRBD1 (6 bases). The receptor was isolated from a man aged 25-45 years who had recovered from COVID-19. The CDR3 nucleotides are TGTGCCAGCAGCTTAAGGCAGGGGACCCAGCCCCAGCATTTT. Its protein product is CASSLRQGTQPQHF.